This TCR beta chain was captured in a study of blood T cell repertoires in COVID-19. Whole-study context: The samples span acute and convalescent COVID-19 from the United States, Italy and Spain. In each case, the material was cDNA or gDNA derived from T cells, B-cell-depleted T cells, or PBMCs.

Per the authors' pipeline: From reference gene primer amplification, estimates of nucleated cell counts were derived. Sequencing was performed with immunoSEQ multiplex PCR; in TCRdb, only in-frame clones are kept and a portion is missing. V and J calls and clone size are given by that table; D and trimming were obtained from the DNA. The table lists about 73,000 clones, approximately 82% of them singletons, with over 4.5% in the top ten. CDR1 and CDR2 (germline): SGHKS, YYEKEE (reference sequence). V lost 5 bases and J 6 bases, leaving 15 bases between the germline ends. This CDR3 has 15 amino acids.

The receptor was isolated from a man in his forties or fifties with active COVID-19. The specimen was peripheral blood. V and J are TRBV5-5 and TRBJ1-6, with D tentatively TRBD1 (6 bases). The CDR3 loop is CASRFRGSGNSPLHF. In nucleotides, the CDR3 is TGTGCCAGCAGATTTAGGGGGTCAGGTAATTCACCCCTCCACTTT.